This TCR beta chain stems from a study of blood T cell repertoires in COVID-19. Whole-study context: Acute and convalescent COVID-19 samples came from the United States, Italy and Spain. T cells, B-cell-depleted T cells, or PBMCs provided the cDNA or gDNA that served as material.

In the original analysis: Using reference gene primer amplification, nucleated cell counts were estimated. Sequencing was performed with immunoSEQ multiplex PCR; in TCRdb, only in-frame clones are kept and a portion is missing. Clone size and V and J calls were adopted from that table, with D and trimming inferred from the DNA. The top ten clones hold about 9% of a sample with roughly 15,000 clones, approximately 88% of them seen once. Germline V gene data show CDR1 as SGDLS and CDR2 as YYNGEE. V shed 6 bases and J shed 5 bases, with 3 bases lying between them. The CDR3 spans 10 residues. The gene calls are TRBV9 and TRBJ1-5; D call uncertain. Input material: peripheral blood. This sequence originates from a human donor in a cohort sampled during active COVID-19. The CDR3 DNA reads TGTGCCAGCACCGATCAGCCCCAGCATTTT. Its protein is CASTDQPQHF.